This T cell receptor beta chain appears in the sequencing data of a study of cytomegalovirus exposure and HLA in healthy donors listed by TCRdb under 2017. General notes on the study: According to an earlier analysis of 550 to 750 of the donors, about 179 million T cells yielded over 100 million unique TCR beta sequences and roughly 280 Gb of sequence data. Around 320 gigabases of sequencing data and approximately 93 million unique TCR sequences were included in an early release covering around 600 HLA-typed donors. Of the roughly 410 genotyped donors, less than 85% were placed in the genetic ancestry cluster associated with self-reported Caucasian donors. The study aimed to test whether cataloging public T cell receptors could reveal signatures of past pathogen exposure. The study used immunosequencing to profile the T cell repertoires of approximately 650 subjects and linked those repertoires to cytomegalovirus serostatus. Besides the first cohort of roughly 660 subjects, a separate validation cohort made up of 120 or so different subjects was used. High-throughput TCR immunosequencing, statistical association of individual TCRs with disease status, and machine learning were combined to predict cytomegalovirus infection status. A later analysis re-analyzed previously published TCR beta repertoires from 500 to 700 donors and added high-resolution HLA genotyping to study TCR occurrence patterns. The later analysis used no new phenotypic data to find candidate immune exposures, relying instead on TCR beta sequences and their occurrence across donors. In an earlier analysis of roughly 600 of the donors, high-throughput TCR beta sequencing was used to judge whether each TCR beta V gene segment behaved as functional or pseudogenic. Donor age, sex, ethnicity and CMV serostatus were compiled alongside the repertoire data. Genome-wide SNP genotypes for about three fifths of the roughly 670 donors were used in a later genetic analysis, which treated that subset as a discovery cohort. Every repertoire in the discovery cohort had been generated on one and the same sequencing platform. HLA typing covered class I and class II loci at four-digit resolution. Typing coverage differed by locus: A, B, C, DRB1 and DQB1 were typed in roughly 620-630 donors, DQA1 in approximately 520, DPA1 in some 610, and DPB1 in roughly 450. Because of strong linkage in the cohort, roughly five DR-DQ haplotypes were treated as single units for association and clustering. Among a few hundred genotyped donors of the cohort, an average of roughly 240,000 unique TCR beta nucleotide sequences were sequenced per donor, approximately 20% of them non-productive.

V is pared back by 5 bases and J by 10 bases, with 8 bases lying between the germline termini. The CDR3, from cysteine to phenylalanine, totals 11 residues. Just the 33-base CDR3 DNA is kept, in frame starting at base 1. In the germline V gene, CDR1 corresponds to MDHEN and CDR2 to SYDVKM. Library preparation was by the immunoSEQ multiplex PCR assay. For the multiplex PCR, a mixture combining 60 forward primers for TCR Vbeta segments and 13 reverse primers for TCR Jbeta segments was used. Amplification of the CDR3 region of rearranged TCR beta genes was performed with a multiplex PCR assay on genomic DNA. The Illumina HiSeq System was used to sequence the amplified TCR beta libraries as 87-base-pair reads. Processing in the source paper ran as follows. A later analysis counted some 80 million unique TCR beta chains across the 600 to 850 repertoires, and around 9.9 million of these chains were shared by at least two donors. To remove PCR and sequencing errors, raw reads were error-corrected and collapsed into unique sequences using a nearest-neighbor algorithm that merged closely related sequences. Alignment of CDR3 sequences to IMGT reference sequences was used to assign V, D and J gene segments. For a sequence to be retained, a match of at least six nucleotides was required to both a V gene segment and a J gene segment. Rearrangements were classified as productive when the CDR3 lacked stop codons and remained in frame with V and J, and all other rearrangements were classified as non-productive. CDR3 was defined according to IMGT convention as the region running from the second conserved V-encoded cysteine to the conserved J-encoded phenylalanine. Sequences without an unambiguous match to a single V gene segment were excluded from the earlier analysis of about 600 of the donors. An earlier analysis of under 750 of the donors called V segments functional above 56.7% productive rearrangements and segregating when the between-donor standard deviation exceeded 5%. A statistical classification framework was built to diagnose cytomegalovirus status from the catalog of TCR beta chain sequences. V and J gene assignment, in a later analysis, came from comparing TCR nucleotide sequences with IMGT/GENE-DB human TR gene sequences. In a later analysis, CDR3 sequences and most-parsimonious VDJ recombination scenarios were assigned using the TCRdist pipeline. In a later analysis, each TCR beta chain was defined by its CDR3 amino acid sequence together with its V-gene family, and reads without a unique V-gene family were excluded. As a way to deal with suspected cross-contamination and a sequencing artifact, a later analysis dropped hundreds of nucleotide sequences that were highly shared and had low generation probability. A later analysis calculated a clonal expansion index for each public chain from normalized within-repertoire ranks of inferred template counts. Generation probabilities in a later analysis came from a VDJ recombination model fitted to out-of-frame rearrangements, and those results were checked against IGoR. A later analysis scored TCR-TCR, TCR-HLA and TCR-CMV co-occurrence with hypergeometric tests, applying a repertoire-size bias correction to TCR pairs. False discovery rates were estimated in a later analysis by permuting HLA or CMV assignments 20 times. In a later analysis, co-occurring TCRs were grouped with DBSCAN, and TCRdist sequence similarity was added when clustering was performed within HLA-allele-positive subsets. Co-occurrence clustering excluded repertoires with fewer than 30,000 or more than 120,000 public chains, plus five with anomalous nucleotide sharing. The immuneACCESS repertoire file appears here via TCRdb, limited to in-frame rearrangements. These files lack a portion of the clones; in checked studies, under half of the deficit traces to unresolved V genes, and the cause of the others is not known. The V and J calls and clone size are taken from that table; D and trimming were inferred from the DNA. Across this sample there are roughly 170,000 clones, with roughly 84% seen only once. The ten largest make up under 1.1% of the sample.

The cohort comprised 550 to 700 healthy bone marrow donors. At the time of sampling, all cohort members were nominally healthy, though unrecorded immune exposures were likely present. The donor tested CMV seronegative, placing the donor among the approximately 360 seronegative members of the cohort. A peripheral blood sample was provided by each donor, and peripheral blood mononuclear cells were used for TCR beta sequencing. The Qiagen DNeasy Blood Extraction Kit was used to extract genomic DNA from the blood cell samples. On the study overall, not on this receptor specifically: Correlated functional status among segregating V segments might reflect linkage disequilibrium, but an unknown experimental factor could not be ruled out. Broadly in line with IMGT annotations, most TCR beta V segments showed up in productive rearrangements about 87% or about 30% of the time in an earlier analysis of 450 to 750 of the donors. In a later analysis, TCR association rates were found to vary across HLA loci, with the most associated TCRs seen for DRB1 alleles and the fewest for HLA-C alleles. In a later genetic analysis, a missense DCLRE1C variant was associated with V-gene and J-gene trimming of TCR beta chains, and the association was replicated in an independent cohort. Presence/absence analyses assumed roughly uniform sequencing depth across donors, an assumption that may not hold. Only TCR beta chains were sequenced in this cohort, and the absence of alpha or paired-chain data limited detectable features. CMV serostatus was the only immune exposure information available for the cohort. The study listed approximately 160 TCR beta chains as associated with cytomegalovirus. The authors suggested that the approach could potentially be extended to other disease states and immunological phenotypes. A further reported finding was that TCR beta sequences accurately predicted the HLA-A and HLA-B alleles for most subjects in the first cohort. The classifier was reported to diagnose cytomegalovirus status with high specificity and sensitivity in both the original cohort and the validation cohort. A later analysis found that most CMV-associated TCR beta chains appeared HLA-restricted, with HLA associations seemingly driven largely by CMV exposure. Because the 87-base-pair reads could not distinguish some IMGT-functional V segments, including TRBV6-2 and TRBV6-3, those segments were excluded. While some public TCRs were present in many individuals, most TCR sequences turned up only very rarely across donors. A later analysis associated about 16,000 TCR beta sequences with specific HLA alleles at a false discovery rate of 0.05. Assigning TCR associations to individual alleles was difficult when HLA alleles, especially DR and DQ, strongly co-occurred. A later analysis found that HLA-associated TCR beta chains were more clonally expanded and had lower generation probabilities than equally common non-associated chains. In vitro tests confirmed that a few of the cytomegalovirus-associated TCR beta chains recognize cytomegalovirus antigens. According to a later analysis, parvovirus B19, influenza, CMV and Epstein-Barr virus appeared linked to several top co-occurrence clusters. Compared with the roughly 600-donor mean, donors in an Asian-associated ancestry cluster had fewer N-insertions in productive TCRs, according to a later genetic analysis. Because HLA typing was missing for some donors at each locus, association tests included only the typed subset. Because counts were too low, 15 to 20 rarely observed V segments, including chromosome 9 orphons, were excluded from the earlier analysis of 500 to 700 of the donors. A group of highly shared sequence variants was considered likely to be a technical artifact of the sequencing pipeline.

Notes on this clone: Its antigen is currently not known. Per-base quality was not reported, and no clone a single base away is much larger than it.

This sequence uses TRBV28 and TRBJ1-4; the D gene cannot be resolved reliably. This TCR derives from a man aged 25 to 40 in good health and CMV-seronegative. The sequenced sample consisted of PBMCs. The base sequence is TGTGCCAGCAGTATCATCGGAAAACTGTTTTTT. Its coded protein is CASSIIGKLFF. Joined to the reference TRBV28 and TRBJ1-4 proteins, this CDR3 gives the full variable domain: DVKVTQSSRYLVKRTGEKVFLECVQDMDHENMFWYRQDPGLGLRLIYFSYDVKMKEKGDIPEGYSVSREKKERFSLILESASTNQTSMYLCASSIIGKLFFGSGTQLSVL.